These T cell receptor beta chains were read from a single sample in a study of blood T cell repertoires in COVID-19. Sequencing used immunoSEQ multiplex PCR; TCRdb keeps in-frame clones, though not all of them. The sample carries 100,000 or so clones, 85% to 90% recorded once. The specimen sequenced was peripheral blood. These receptors all come from a human donor in a cohort sampled during active COVID-19. CDR3s include the opening cysteine and the closing phenylalanine or tryptophan. A D gene is named only where the DNA matches it firmly. Rows give clone size only sometimes, using once, few, many, or a class for an expanded clone.

J: TRBJ2-7
V: TRBV6-4
D: TRBD1
size: .
CDR3: CASSVPRDRCASQYF
DNA: TGTGCCAGCAGTGTCCCTCGGGACAGGTGTGCTTCGCAGTACTTC

J: TRBJ2-7
V: TRBV11-2
D: .
size: once
CDR3: CASSLRDTDHYEQYF
DNA: TGTGCCAGCAGCCTCCGGGACACCGACCACTACGAGCAGTACTTC

J: TRBJ1-6
V: TRBV7-8
D: .
size: .
CDR3: CASSLALGEGSPLHF
DNA: TGTGCCAGCAGCTTAGCGCTCGGGGAAGGGTCACCCCTCCACTTT

J: TRBJ2-3
V: TRBV27
D: TRBD2
size: .
CDR3: CASSLSRREGGHYTQYF
DNA: TGTGCCAGCAGTTTATCGCGACGGGAGGGAGGTCATTATACGCAGTATTTT

J: TRBJ1-6
V: TRBV5-6
D: .
size: .
CDR3: CASSLVGAGNSPLHF
DNA: TGTGCCAGCAGCTTGGTAGGGGCGGGGAATTCACCCCTCCACTTT

J: TRBJ2-2
V: TRBV4-3
D: TRBD1
size: .
CDR3: CASSQDRGNTGELFF
DNA: TGCGCCAGCAGCCAGGACAGGGGGAACACCGGGGAGCTGTTTTTT

J: TRBJ2-2
V: TRBV5-1
D: TRBD1
size: .
CDR3: CASSSNRGRNTGELFF
DNA: TGCGCCAGCAGCTCAAACAGGGGCAGGAACACCGGGGAGCTGTTTTTT

J: TRBJ1-1
V: TRBV5-1
D: TRBD1
size: .
CDR3: CASRNTGGTEAFF
DNA: TGCGCCAGCAGAAACACAGGGGGCACTGAAGCTTTCTTT

J: TRBJ2-1
V: TRBV6-5
D: TRBD2
size: .
CDR3: CASRRGGDEQFF
DNA: TGTGCCAGCAGACGGGGGGGGGATGAGCAGTTCTTC

J: TRBJ2-2
V: TRBV5-1
D: TRBD2
size: .
CDR3: CASSLIGTSGRNTGELFF
DNA: TGCGCCAGCAGCTTAATTGGGACTAGCGGGAGAAACACCGGGGAGCTGTTTTTT

J: TRBJ2-7
V: TRBV25-1
D: .
size: once
CDR3: CASSGGRVPYEQYF
DNA: TGTGCCAGCAGTGGCGGCAGGGTCCCCTACGAGCAGTACTTC

J: TRBJ2-7
V: TRBV24-1
D: TRBD1
size: .
CDR3: CATSPQGYHEQYF
DNA: TGTGCCACCAGCCCACAGGGGTACCACGAGCAGTACTTC

J: TRBJ1-1
V: TRBV7-9
D: TRBD1
size: .
CDR3: CASSLQGAEAFF
DNA: TGTGCCAGCAGCTTACAGGGGGCTGAAGCTTTCTTT

J: TRBJ2-3
V: TRBV12-5
D: .
size: .
CDR3: CAIIGRNRRPTDTQYF
DNA: TGTGCTATCATAGGTCGAAACAGGCGTCCCACAGATACGCAGTATTTT

J: TRBJ2-7
V: TRBV12-3/TRBV12-4
D: .
size: .
CDR3: CASSSRAYEQYF
DNA: TGTGCCAGCAGTAGCAGGGCCTACGAGCAGTACTTC

J: TRBJ2-3
V: TRBV19
D: .
size: .
CDR3: CASSPSWTLSTDTQYF
DNA: TGTGCCAGTAGCCCTTCCTGGACACTTAGCACAGATACGCAGTATTTT

J: TRBJ1-5
V: TRBV27
D: TRBD1
size: .
CDR3: CASSSSRGRNQPQHF
DNA: TGTGCCAGCAGTTCCAGCAGGGGGCGCAATCAGCCCCAGCATTTT

J: TRBJ2-1
V: TRBV9
D: .
size: .
CDR3: CASSVGAGSYNEQFF
DNA: TGTGCCAGCAGCGTAGGGGCAGGCTCCTACAATGAGCAGTTCTTC

J: TRBJ1-4
V: TRBV4-2
D: .
size: .
CDR3: CASSPRGRGNEKLFF
DNA: TGTGCCAGCAGCCCGCGTGGAAGGGGCAATGAAAAACTGTTTTTT

J: TRBJ1-5
V: TRBV6-5
D: .
size: .
CDR3: CASPTIASPGLLF
DNA: TGTGCCAGTCCTACCATAGCGTCTCCGGGGTTACTTTTT

J: TRBJ1-2
V: TRBV6-4
D: .
size: .
CDR3: CASSDQIGGGSGYTF
DNA: TGTGCCAGCAGTGATCAAATCGGCGGGGGGAGCGGCTACACCTTC

J: TRBJ2-1
V: TRBV5-1
D: .
size: .
CDR3: CASGALSGAINNEQFF
DNA: TGCGCCAGCGGAGCCCTTTCGGGAGCTATTAACAATGAGCAGTTCTTC

J: TRBJ2-2
V: TRBV18
D: .
size: .
CDR3: CASSLNGGFNTGELFF
DNA: TGTGCCAGCTCGCTCAACGGAGGGTTTAACACCGGGGAGCTGTTTTTT

J: TRBJ2-1
V: TRBV27
D: TRBD2
size: .
CDR3: CASSLNPLAGEHNEQFF
DNA: TGTGCCAGCAGTTTAAACCCCCTAGCGGGAGAGCACAATGAGCAGTTCTTC

J: TRBJ2-2
V: TRBV5-1
D: .
size: .
CDR3: CASSLVHPNTGELFF
DNA: TGCGCCAGCAGCTTGGTACACCCTAACACCGGGGAGCTGTTTTTT

J: TRBJ1-5
V: TRBV6-1
D: TRBD1
size: .
CDR3: CASSVRRDRGNGQPQHF
DNA: TGTGCCAGCAGTGTACGTCGGGACAGGGGGAATGGTCAGCCCCAGCATTTT

J: TRBJ1-3
V: TRBV18
D: .
size: once
CDR3: CASSPRGSPSSGNTIYF
DNA: TGTGCCAGCTCACCACGAGGCAGCCCGAGCTCTGGAAACACCATATATTTT

J: TRBJ2-7
V: TRBV7-9
D: TRBD2
size: .
CDR3: CASSLSEGLPRTTLYEQYF
DNA: TGTGCCAGCAGCTTATCAGAGGGACTACCACGAACGACACTCTACGAGCAGTACTTC

J: TRBJ1-1
V: TRBV5-1
D: .
size: .
CDR3: CASSQTTGLGTEAFF
DNA: TGCGCCAGCAGCCAGACGACAGGTTTGGGCACTGAAGCTTTCTTT